Below, 11 T cell receptor beta chains from the same sample are listed, as sequenced in a study of monozygotic twins with cystic fibrosis. TCRdb's table, derived via immunoSEQ multiplex PCR, lists solely in-frame clones and lacks some. The sample contains about 36,000 clones, over 75% of which appear only once. Specimen: blood. The receptors here all came from a girl aged 2 to 10 with cystic fibrosis.

This clone showed up just once. The chain is built from TRBV19 and TRBJ2-5, with D tentatively TRBD1 or TRBD2 (5 bases each). Germline V gene lookup returns CDR1 LNHDA and CDR2 SQIVND (reference sequence). The CDR3 has 14 residues. The V gene lost 8 bases and the J gene lost 8 bases, with 21 bases spanning the gap. The CDR3: CASRLTGPPGTQYF. The DNA for the CDR3 is TGTGCCAGTCGCCTGACGGGACCCCCGGGAACCCAGTACTTC.

This rearrangement joins TRBV7-2 to TRBJ1-4, with D possibly being TRBD1 (6 bases). Germline-derived CDR1 and CDR2 are SGHTA and FQGNSA. V was clipped by 5 bases and J by 7 bases, with 17 bases between them. This CDR3 is built from 15 residues. CDR3 amino acids: CASSPGQGSGEKLFF. In nucleotides, the CDR3 is TGTGCCAGCAGCCCAGGGCAGGGGTCGGGTGAAAAACTGTTTTTT.

This clone was seen only a few times. This chain uses TRBV19 with TRBJ1-1; maybe TRBD1 (6 bases). Trimming took off 6 bases at V and 0 bases at J, with 11 bases between the two ends. The germline gives CDR1 LNHDA, CDR2 SQIVND (reference sequence). The CDR3 is 14 residues long. The chain's CDR3 is CASSLQGLNTEAFF. The CDR3 DNA is TGTGCCAGTAGCCTACAGGGTTTGAACACTGAAGCTTTCTTT. Variable domain in full (rest from reference TRBV19 and TRBJ1-1): DGGITQSPKYLFRKEGQNVTLSCEQNLNHDAMYWYRQDPGQGLRLIYYSQIVNDFQKGDIAEGYSVSREKKESFPLTVTSAQKNPTAFYLCASSLQGLNTEAFFGQGTRLTVV.

A remark on this clone: A junction boundary mismatches the germline segment, possibly from a read error. This chain uses TRBV4-1 with TRBJ2-5, with TRBD1 identical over 7 bases. The CDR3 runs 14 residues. Germline values: CDR1 MGHRA, CDR2 YSYEKL. The CDR3: CASSQRDSQETQYF. For the CDR3, the DNA is TGCGCCAGCAGCCAACGGGACAGCCAAGAGACTCAGTACTTC.

The CDR3 sequence is CASSPPMARANPFDYGYTF. The DNA for the CDR3 is TGTGCCAGTAGTCCCCCCATGGCCAGGGCGAATCCCTTCGACTATGGCTACACCTTC. This sequence joins TRBV19 and TRBJ1-2; D possibly corresponds to TRBD1 (5 bases). V lost 5 bases and J 3 bases, leaving 28 bases between the germline ends. Germline CDR1 and CDR2: LNHDA and SQIVND (reference sequence). This CDR3 is built from 19 residues.

V usage is TRBV18 and J usage is TRBJ1-1; D call uncertain. V lost 0 bases and J 2 bases, leaving 16 bases between the germline ends. The CDR3 has 17 residues. The germline CDR1 and CDR2 sequences are KGHSH and LQKENI. In DNA form, the CDR3 reads TGTGCCAGCTCACCACCGATTTCACCGCTATCTAACACTGAAGCTTTCTTT. It translates to CASSPPISPLSNTEAFF. Using reference TRBV18 and TRBJ1-1 for the parts outside the CDR3, the full variable domain is NAGVMQNPRHLVRRRGQEARLRCSPMKGHSHVYWYRQLPEEGLKFMVYLQKENIIDESGMPKERFSAEFPKEGPSILRIQQVVRGDSAAYFCASSPPISPLSNTEAFFGQGTRLTVV.

This clone showed up just once. J is TRBJ2-5 and V is TRBV29-1; tentatively, D is TRBD1 (6 bases). The CDR3 contains 12 residues. Per the germline V gene, CDR1 is SQVTM and CDR2 is ANQGSEA. Deletions cut 5 bases from V and 6 bases from J, with 13 bases between. CDR3 DNA: TGCAGCGTTTTAGGGACATATCAGACCCAGTACTTC. As protein: CSVLGTYQTQYF.

The CDR3 loop reads CASGQGRETPLHF. CDR3 coding DNA: TGTGCCAGCGGTCAGGGCAGAGAAACACCCCTCCACTTT. This chain joins TRBV6-5 and TRBJ1-6, with D maybe TRBD1 (5 bases). The CDR3 is 13 amino acids. Trimming left V 8 bases short and J 11 bases short, with 16 bases between. Germline CDR1 and CDR2: MNHEY and SVGAGI.

This clone has more than one count but fewer than ten. The gene calls are TRBV7-8 and TRBJ2-7; TRBD1 is a possible D gene (6 bases). Germline-derived CDR1 and CDR2 are SGHVS and FQNEAQ. V gave up 3 bases and J gave up 1 base, with 10 bases separating them. This CDR3 is 14 amino acids long. The CDR3 coding sequence is TGTGCCAGCAGCTTCCTAACAGGGTCCTACGAGCAGTACTTC. This gives the protein CASSFLTGSYEQYF.

The chain recombines TRBV9 with TRBJ2-2; 8 positions agree with TRBD1. The V and J ends lost 2 bases and 1 base, in that order; junction bases with no gene match: 10. This CDR3 spans 18 amino acids. The germline CDR1 and CDR2 sequences are SGDLS and YYNGEE. The CDR3 sequence is CASSVQARTGMNTGELFF. CDR3 sequence (DNA): TGTGCCAGCAGCGTCCAGGCTCGGACAGGGATGAACACCGGGGAGCTGTTTTTT.

The chain employs TRBV2 and TRBJ2-7; D not resolved. V was clipped by 2 bases and J by 3 bases, with 8 bases between them. The CDR3 spans 13 residues. The germline V gene has CDR1 SNHLY and CDR2 FYNNEI. CDR3 DNA: TGTGCCAGCAGTGAATACGGCATCTACGAGCAGTACTTC. Amino acids: CASSEYGIYEQYF.